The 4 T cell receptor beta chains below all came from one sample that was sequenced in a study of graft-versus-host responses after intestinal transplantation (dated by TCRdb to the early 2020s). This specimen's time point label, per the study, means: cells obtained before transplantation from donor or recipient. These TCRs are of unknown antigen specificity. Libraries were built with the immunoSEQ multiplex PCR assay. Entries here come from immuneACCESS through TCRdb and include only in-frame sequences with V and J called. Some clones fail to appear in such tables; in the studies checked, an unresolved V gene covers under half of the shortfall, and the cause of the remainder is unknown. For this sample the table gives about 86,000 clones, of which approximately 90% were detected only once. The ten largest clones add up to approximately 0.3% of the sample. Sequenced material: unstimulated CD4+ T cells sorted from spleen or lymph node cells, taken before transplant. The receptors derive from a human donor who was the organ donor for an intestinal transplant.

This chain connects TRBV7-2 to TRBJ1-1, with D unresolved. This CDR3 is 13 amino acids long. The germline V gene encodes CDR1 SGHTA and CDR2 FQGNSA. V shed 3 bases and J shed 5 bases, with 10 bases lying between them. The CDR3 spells CASSFGVGTEAFF. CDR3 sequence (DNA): TGTGCCAGCAGCTTCGGGGTAGGGACTGAAGCTTTCTTT.

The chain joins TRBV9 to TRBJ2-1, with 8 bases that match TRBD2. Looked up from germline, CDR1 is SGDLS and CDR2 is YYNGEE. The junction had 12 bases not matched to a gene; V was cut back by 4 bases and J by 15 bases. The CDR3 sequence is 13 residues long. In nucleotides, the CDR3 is TGTGCCAGCAGCCCCCCGGGGGGGCCAGTCTCGTTCTTC. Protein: CASSPPGGPVSFF.

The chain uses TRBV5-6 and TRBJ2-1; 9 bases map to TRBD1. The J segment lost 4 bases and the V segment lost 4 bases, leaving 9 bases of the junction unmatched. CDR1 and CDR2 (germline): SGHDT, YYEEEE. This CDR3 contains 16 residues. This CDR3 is CASSPYRDRAYNEQFF. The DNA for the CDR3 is TGTGCCAGCAGCCCTTACCGGGACAGGGCTTACAATGAGCAGTTCTTC. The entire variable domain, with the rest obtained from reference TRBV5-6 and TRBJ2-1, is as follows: DAGVTQSPTHLIKTRGQQVTLRCSPKSGHDTVSWYQQALGQGPQFIFQYYEEEERQRGNFPDRFSGHQFPNYSSELNVNALLLGDSALYLCASSPYRDRAYNEQFFGPGTRLTVL.

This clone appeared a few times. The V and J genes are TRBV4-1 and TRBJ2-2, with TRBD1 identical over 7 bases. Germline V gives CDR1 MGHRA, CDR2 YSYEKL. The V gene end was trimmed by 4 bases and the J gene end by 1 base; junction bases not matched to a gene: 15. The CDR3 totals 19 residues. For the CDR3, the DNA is TGCGCCAGCAGCCGACCCGGATCTAGGGGGCGCGGGAACACCGGGGAGCTGTTTTTT. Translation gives CASSRPGSRGRGNTGELFF.